The 21 T cell receptor beta chains below all came from one sample that was sequenced in a study of graft-versus-host responses after intestinal transplantation. Antigens for these TCRs are unknown. TCRdb's copy holds only in-frame clones and misses some; the assay was immunoSEQ multiplex PCR. The sample has 140,000 or so clones, nearly 95% seen once. The starting material was unstimulated CD4+ T cells sorted from spleen or lymph node cells, obtained before intestinal transplant. The receptors were sampled from a human donor who received an intestinal transplant.

The chain combines TRBV4-3 with TRBJ2-1, with TRBD2 identical over 8 bases. The length of the CDR3 is 16 residues. The germline gives CDR1 LGHNA, CDR2 YSLEER. Germline trimming cut 0 bases from V and 5 bases from J; bases unmatched to any gene: 6. This CDR3 is CASSQEGSGADNEQFF. The CDR3 nucleotides read TGCGCCAGCAGCCAAGAAGGTAGCGGGGCGGACAATGAGCAGTTCTTC.

The chain joins TRBV7-2 to TRBJ1-4; D remains unclear. Germline V gene sequence: CDR1 SGHTA, CDR2 FQGNSA. V lost 0 bases, J lost 9 bases, and 11 bases lay in between. CDR3 length equals 14 residues. The CDR3 DNA follows: TGTGCCAGCAGCTTAGCGTCCAGGAAGAAAAAACTGTTTTTT. It translates to CASSLASRKKKLFF.

With regard to this clone: Other DNA sequences of this sample code for an identical CDR3. The V gene is TRBV29-1, the J gene TRBJ1-1; D may be TRBD1 (5 bases). This CDR3 region has 12 residues. The germline V gene encodes CDR1 SQVTM and CDR2 ANQGSEA. V lost 8 bases to trimming and J lost 4 bases, with 14 bases between them. The CDR3 region is CSFRVVGTEAFF. CDR3 sequence (DNA): TGCAGCTTCAGGGTAGTTGGCACTGAAGCTTTCTTT.

J is TRBJ1-3 and V is TRBV9, with D hard to call. CDR1 is SGDLS, CDR2 YYNGEE, per germline. V was cut by 3 bases and J by 2 bases, with 15 bases left in between. The CDR3 spans 16 residues. CDR3 sequence reads: CASSAAPPQAGNTIYF. The CDR3 DNA reads as TGTGCCAGCAGCGCGGCCCCCCCCCAGGCTGGAAACACCATATATTTT.

The V call is TRBV28, the J call TRBJ2-7, with 13 bases matching TRBD2. Germline V gene lookup returns CDR1 MDHEN and CDR2 SYDVKM. The CDR3 spans 16 residues. The ends lost 7 bases at V and 1 base at J; junction bases unmatched: 7. The CDR3 here is CASTGTSGTYSYEQYF. Written as DNA, the CDR3 is TGTGCCAGCACCGGGACTAGCGGGACATATTCCTACGAGCAGTACTTC.

The chain uses TRBV30 and TRBJ1-1; D remains unclear. With 8 bases removed from V and 3 bases from J, the gap between germline ends came to 10 bases. CDR1 is GTSNPN and CDR2 is SVGIG in the germline V gene (reference sequence). This CDR3 is built from 11 residues. The CDR3, as DNA: TGTGCCCTAGAGAGGGACACTGAAGCTTTCTTT. Translation: CALERDTEAFF.

The chain couples TRBV6-1 to TRBJ1-3; 7 bases agree with TRBD1. The CDR3 totals 15 residues. The germline V gene encodes CDR1 MNHNS and CDR2 SASEGT. V lost 7 bases and J lost 1; bases outside the gene matches: 7. The CDR3 nucleotides read TGTGCCAGCACTCATAACAGGGGTTCTGGAAACACCATATATTTT. Its protein is CASTHNRGSGNTIYF.

This chain joins TRBV4-3 and TRBJ2-7; D gene unclear. The V end lost 0 bases, the J end lost 0 bases, and 15 bases lay between the germline ends. The CDR3 runs 17 residues. Per the germline V gene, CDR1 is LGHNA and CDR2 is YSLEER. The CDR3 DNA is TGCGCCAGCAGCCAAGACCCTAAAGGGCCACCCTCCTACGAGCAGTACTTC. This codes for CASSQDPKGPPSYEQYF.

A single count supports this clone. The rearrangement joins TRBV28 to TRBJ2-3, with 11 bases fitting TRBD2. V was clipped by 6 bases and J by 4 bases; unmatched bases: 6. CDR3 length: 15 residues. CDR1 is MDHEN, CDR2 SYDVKM, per germline. The CDR3 loop is CASRLAGGPADTQYF. CDR3 in DNA: TGTGCCAGCAGGTTAGCGGGAGGGCCTGCAGATACGCAGTATTTT.

J is TRBJ1-3 and V is TRBV5-6; D call uncertain. This CDR3 has 14 residues. Per the germline V gene, CDR1 is SGHDT and CDR2 is YYEEEE. Trimming removed 1 base from V and 2 bases from J, with 7 bases in between. Written as DNA, the CDR3 is TGTGCCAGCAGCTTGCACTCGGCTGGAAACACCATATATTTT. Its protein is CASSLHSAGNTIYF.

For the CDR3, the DNA is TGTGCCAGCAGCTTGCGTCGAAACCAAGAGACCCAGTACTTC. The encoded protein is CASSLRRNQETQYF. This rearrangement joins TRBV5-4 to TRBJ2-5; the D is unclear. This CDR3 has 14 amino acids. CDR1 and CDR2 (germline): SGHNT, YYREEE (reference sequence). Trimming removed 1 base at V and 0 bases at J, with 7 bases between.

V and J are TRBV28 and TRBJ2-7; 8 bases fit TRBD2. Germline V lookup: CDR1 MDHEN, CDR2 SYDVKM. The CDR3 contains 19 residues. Losses at the gene ends were 0 bases for V and 3 bases for J; bases not matched to a gene: 16. This CDR3 reads CASSLWESSGGGPVYEQYF. The CDR3 nucleotides read TGTGCCAGCAGTTTATGGGAGAGCTCCGGGGGGGGGCCCGTCTACGAGCAGTACTTC.

CDR3 residues: CASSVGFGAQYF. The CDR3 DNA reads as TGTGCCAGCAGCGTAGGCTTCGGGGCCCAGTACTTC. The chain combines TRBV9 with TRBJ2-5, with a tentative D call TRBD2 (5 bases). The germline V gene encodes CDR1 SGDLS and CDR2 YYNGEE. The V gene lost 0 bases and the J gene lost 9 bases, with 9 bases spanning the gap. The CDR3 is made up of 12 amino acids.

The chain recombines TRBV27 with TRBJ2-3; the D gene is possibly TRBD1 (5 bases). Germline V gene data show CDR1 as MNHEY and CDR2 as SMNVEV (reference sequence). Trimming took 1 base from V and 2 from J, leaving 10 bases between them. The CDR3 has 15 residues. In nucleotides, the CDR3 is TGTGCCAGCAGTTTATTAGGACAAGACACAGATACGCAGTATTTT. Translation gives CASSLLGQDTDTQYF.

Details on this clone: At the DNA level, this CDR3 is encoded by other sequences in the same sample as well. The V gene is TRBV18, the J gene TRBJ1-2, with TRBD1 matching 9 bases. Germline CDR1 is KGHSH and CDR2 is LQKENI. The CDR3 has 16 amino acids. The V gene end was trimmed by 6 bases and the J gene end by 3 bases; junction bases not matched to a gene: 11. CDR3 coding DNA: TGTGCCAGCTCGCCTAGGACAGGGGAAGGCCACTATGGCTACACCTTC. As protein: CASSPRTGEGHYGYTF.

This rearrangement joins TRBV18 to TRBJ1-5; D might be TRBD1 (5 bases). The CDR3 loop spans 16 amino acids. Trimming removed 2 bases at V and 1 base at J, with 12 bases between. CDR1 is KGHSH, CDR2 LQKENI, per germline. The CDR3 coding sequence is TGTGCCAGCTCACCAGGTTGGGGGGGGAGCAATCAGCCCCAGCATTTT. Amino acids: CASSPGWGGSNQPQHF.

This clone is a singleton in its sample. This sequence joins TRBV7-3 and TRBJ2-3; TRBD2 matches 7 bases. Germline-derived CDR1 and CDR2 are SGHTA and FQGTGA. After removal of 2 bases from V and 2 bases from J, the junction contained 7 bases not matched to a gene. This CDR3 comprises 16 residues. Here the CDR3 reads CASSLDPSGITDTQYF. CDR3 DNA sequence: TGTGCCAGCAGCTTAGACCCTAGCGGCATCACAGATACGCAGTATTTT.

The gene calls are TRBV6-5 and TRBJ1-1, with 10 bases aligning to TRBD1. The CDR3 length is 15 residues. CDR1 is MNHEY, CDR2 SVGAGI, per germline. The V and J ends lost 6 bases and 6 bases, in that order; junction bases with no gene match: 10. This CDR3 is CASSYGTGVFAEAFF. The CDR3 DNA reads TGTGCCAGCAGCTACGGGACAGGGGTGTTCGCTGAAGCTTTCTTT.

The chain joins TRBV9 to TRBJ2-5; 10 nucleotides agree with TRBD2. V was clipped by 0 bases and J by 5 bases; unmatched bases: 10. Germline lookup yields CDR1 SGDLS and CDR2 YYNGEE. The CDR3 is 17 amino acids. Written as DNA, the CDR3 is TGTGCCAGCAGCGTAGGATCTAGCGGGAGAGGGTGGGAGACCCAGTACTTC. Translation gives CASSVGSSGRGWETQYF.

Points on this clone: Additional DNA sequences in this sample encode the identical CDR3. The gene calls are TRBV6-1 and TRBJ2-3; D perhaps matches TRBD1 (5 bases). CDR1 is MNHNS, CDR2 SASEGT, per germline. Trimming cost V 2 bases and J 6 bases, with 6 bases left between them. The CDR3 loop spans 12 amino acids. The CDR3 is CASSESGDTQYF. The CDR3 DNA sequence: TGTGCCAGCAGTGAATCAGGGGATACGCAGTATTTT.

The chain recombines TRBV4-1 with TRBJ1-3; D perhaps matches TRBD1 (5 bases). The CDR3 runs to 14 residues. CDR1 and CDR2 (germline): MGHRA, YSYEKL. Between the trimmed V and J ends, which lost 3 bases and 7 bases, there was a span of 13 bases. The CDR3 here is CASSQLRGGNTIYF. In DNA, the CDR3 is TGCGCCAGCAGCCAGCTGAGGGGCGGGAACACCATATATTTT.